Shown below are 17 T cell receptor beta chains from a single sample sequenced in a study of T cell responses to AZD1222 COVID-19 vaccine. Measured with immunoSEQ multiplex PCR; TCRdb has only the in-frame clones, and not every one. The sample lists under 85,000 clones; approximately 90% were seen once. Sequences were derived from peripheral blood, sampled 28 days after the second AZD1222 dose. The receptors were gathered from an adult who received the AZD1222 COVID-19 vaccine.

The chain joins TRBV10-3 to TRBJ2-1; 13 bases map to TRBD2. Trimming at V came to 6 bases and at J to 7 bases, leaving 9 bases not matched to a gene. This CDR3 comprises 16 residues. CDR1 ENHRY and CDR2 SYGVKD come from the germline V gene. CDR3 in amino acids: CAISQTGTSGTNEQFF. CDR3 nucleotide sequence: TGTGCCATCAGCCAGACCGGGACTAGCGGGACGAATGAGCAGTTCTTC.

J is TRBJ1-2 and V is TRBV12-3 or TRBV12-4; possible D gene TRBD1, 5 bases. V was pared by 1 base and J by 12 bases, with 15 bases between. The CDR3 has 13 amino acids. The CDR3, as DNA: TGTGCCAGCAGTTTAGGGACCTCGGGGGTCCACACCTTC. Protein sequence: CASSLGTSGVHTF.

This clone was picked up one time. The chain carries TRBV6-5 and TRBJ1-1; D is uncertain. CDR3 size: 13 residues. Trimming pared 8 bases from V and 8 bases from J, leaving 18 bases between. Per germline, CDR1 MNHEY and CDR2 SVGAGI. CDR3 residues: CASGEGVTLEAFF. CDR3 sequence (DNA): TGTGCCAGCGGCGAGGGAGTCACCTTGGAAGCTTTCTTT.

The chain recombines TRBV11-2 with TRBJ2-1; possible D gene TRBD2, 5 bases. Germline V CDR1 and CDR2: SGHAT, FQNNGV. Trimming shortened V by 3 bases and J by 7 bases, and 13 bases separated the two germline ends. The CDR3 consists of 14 residues. CDR3 nucleotide sequence: TGTGCCAGCAGCTTCGGACTCGGTTTAAATGAGCAGTTCTTC. Residues: CASSFGLGLNEQFF.

This chain uses TRBV4-1 with TRBJ1-6; 7 bases match TRBD1. Germline assignment: CDR1 MGHRA and CDR2 YSYEKL. V dropped 4 bases and J dropped 5; count of bases not matched to a gene: 8. The CDR3 covers 16 residues. The CDR3 spells CASSPRGGADNSPLHF. In nucleotides, the CDR3 is TGCGCCAGCAGCCCCAGGGGGGGGGCGGATAATTCACCCCTCCACTTT.

The V gene is TRBV19, the J gene TRBJ1-1, with D possibly being TRBD1 (6 bases). Trimming took 1 base from V and 5 from J, leaving 14 bases between them. Germline CDR1 is LNHDA and CDR2 is SQIVND (reference sequence). The CDR3 extends over 15 amino acids. The CDR3 region is CASSIGNRVWTEAFF. The CDR3 DNA reads TGTGCCAGTAGTATAGGAAACAGGGTGTGGACTGAAGCTTTCTTT.

This chain links TRBV3-1 (or the pseudogene TRBV3-2) with TRBJ2-2; D call uncertain. Per germline, CDR1 LGHDT and CDR2 YNNKEL (reference sequence). V dropped 5 bases and J dropped 7 bases, with 8 bases sitting between them. The CDR3 has 12 amino acids. CDR3 bases: TGTGCCAGCAGCGCCAAGCACGGGGAGCTGTTTTTT. Amino acid sequence: CASSAKHGELFF.

The rearrangement uses TRBV11-2 and TRBJ2-5; no definite D call. Germline V gene data show CDR1 as SGHAT and CDR2 as FQNNGV. V was clipped by 0 bases and J by 3 bases, with 8 bases between them. The CDR3 is made up of 14 amino acids. CDR3 DNA: TGTGCCAGCAGCTTAGAACAACGGGAAGAGACCCAGTACTTC. It encodes CASSLEQREETQYF.

The chain uses TRBV6-5 and TRBJ1-5, with no clear D. In germline, CDR1 is MNHEY, CDR2 SVGAGI. With 4 bases removed from V and 7 bases from J, the gap between germline ends came to 11 bases. The CDR3 is 13 amino acids. CDR3 DNA sequence: TGTGCCAGCAGTTCATTTACGGGACAGCCCCAGCATTTT. This gives the protein CASSSFTGQPQHF.

The V gene is TRBV30, the J gene TRBJ1-4; TRBD1 matches 8 bases. V gave up 0 bases and J gave up 5 bases; unmatched junction bases: 5. CDR3 size: 15 residues. From germline, CDR1 is GTSNPN and CDR2 SVGIG (reference sequence). CDR3 DNA: TGTGCCTGGAGTGTACCCGGGACAGGAAATGAAAAACTGTTTTTT. Amino acid sequence: CAWSVPGTGNEKLFF.

The chain carries TRBV30 and TRBJ1-1; D gene uncertain. The CDR3 extends over 13 amino acids. Per the germline V gene, CDR1 is GTSNPN and CDR2 is SVGIG (reference sequence). With 5 bases removed from V and 11 bases from J, the gap between germline ends came to 21 bases. The CDR3 spells CAWSLPPWGVAFF. The CDR3 DNA is TGTGCCTGGTCACTACCACCATGGGGTGTCGCTTTCTTT.

The chain is built from TRBV3-1 (or the pseudogene TRBV3-2) and TRBJ2-7; 7 bases line up with TRBD2. The CDR3 sequence is 14 residues long. In germline, CDR1 is LGHDT, CDR2 YNNKEL (reference sequence). V trimming: 6 bases; J trimming: 2 bases; junction bases outside the gene matches: 7. The CDR3: CASRPSGPTYEQYF. In DNA, the CDR3 is TGTGCCAGCAGGCCTAGCGGACCTACCTACGAGCAGTACTTC.

This sequence joins TRBV27 and TRBJ1-2; 7 bases map to TRBD1. The CDR3 totals 16 residues. Trimming cost V 5 bases and J 0 bases; bases outside gene matches: 9. Per the germline V gene, CDR1 is MNHEY and CDR2 is SMNVEV (reference sequence). The DNA for the CDR3 is TGTGCCAGCAGTGGGCTGCGGGACAGTTCTAACTATGGCTACACCTTC. Its protein product is CASSGLRDSSNYGYTF.

The chain joins TRBV2 to TRBJ1-2; 7 positions agree with TRBD1. Germline CDR1 reads SNHLY; CDR2 reads FYNNEI. The V gene end was trimmed by 6 bases and the J gene end by 1 base; junction bases not matched to a gene: 5. The CDR3 runs 14 residues. The DNA for the CDR3 is TGTGCCAGCAGGGGGGACAGTCTTAACTATGGCTACACCTTC. It codes for CASRGDSLNYGYTF.

The rearrangement uses TRBV28 and TRBJ1-4, with D hard to call. Trimming stripped 5 bases from V and 6 bases from J, with 13 bases between. The CDR3 is 14 amino acids. CDR1 and CDR2 from the germline V gene are MDHEN and SYDVKM. CDR3 amino acids: CASSVGVVDEKLFF. The CDR3 nucleotides are TGTGCCAGCAGTGTCGGTGTGGTGGATGAAAAACTGTTTTTT.

This clone was observed a few times. In DNA form, the CDR3 reads TGCGCCAGCAGCTTAGGCAGCACAGATACGCAGTATTTT. Amino acids: CASSLGSTDTQYF. The chain couples TRBV5-1 to TRBJ2-3, with D hard to call. The CDR3 has 13 amino acids. V was cut by 2 bases and J by 0 bases, with 4 bases left in between. The germline V gene has CDR1 SGHRS and CDR2 YFSETQ. The complete variable domain, with remaining parts taken from reference TRBV5-1 and TRBJ2-3, reads KAGVTQTPRYLIKTRGQQVTLSCSPISGHRSVSWYQQTPGQGLQFLFEYFSETQRNKGNFPGRFSGRQFSNSRSEMNVSTLELGDSALYLCASSLGSTDTQYFGPGTRLTVL.

The gene calls are TRBV30 and TRBJ1-2; tentatively, D is TRBD1 (6 bases). CDR1 GTSNPN and CDR2 SVGIG come from the germline V gene (reference sequence). The V end lost 1 base, the J end lost 6 bases, and 18 bases lay between the germline ends. The CDR3 extends over 15 amino acids. CDR3 amino acids: CAWSAIRTDPNGYTF. The CDR3 DNA reads TGTGCCTGGAGTGCTATCCGGACAGACCCGAATGGCTACACCTTC.